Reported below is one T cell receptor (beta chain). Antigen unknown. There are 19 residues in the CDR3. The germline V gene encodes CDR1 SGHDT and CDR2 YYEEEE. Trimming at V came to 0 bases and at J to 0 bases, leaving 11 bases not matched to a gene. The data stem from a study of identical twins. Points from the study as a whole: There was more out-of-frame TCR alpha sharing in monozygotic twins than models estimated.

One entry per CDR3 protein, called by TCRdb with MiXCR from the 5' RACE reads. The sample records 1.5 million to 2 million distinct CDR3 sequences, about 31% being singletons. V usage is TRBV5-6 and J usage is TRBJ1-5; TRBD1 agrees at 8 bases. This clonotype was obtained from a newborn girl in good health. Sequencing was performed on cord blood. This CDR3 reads CASSLGDRGRLYSNQPQHF. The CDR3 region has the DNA TGTGCCAGCAGCTTGGGCGACAGGGGCCGACTTTATAGCAATCAGCCCCAGCATTTT.